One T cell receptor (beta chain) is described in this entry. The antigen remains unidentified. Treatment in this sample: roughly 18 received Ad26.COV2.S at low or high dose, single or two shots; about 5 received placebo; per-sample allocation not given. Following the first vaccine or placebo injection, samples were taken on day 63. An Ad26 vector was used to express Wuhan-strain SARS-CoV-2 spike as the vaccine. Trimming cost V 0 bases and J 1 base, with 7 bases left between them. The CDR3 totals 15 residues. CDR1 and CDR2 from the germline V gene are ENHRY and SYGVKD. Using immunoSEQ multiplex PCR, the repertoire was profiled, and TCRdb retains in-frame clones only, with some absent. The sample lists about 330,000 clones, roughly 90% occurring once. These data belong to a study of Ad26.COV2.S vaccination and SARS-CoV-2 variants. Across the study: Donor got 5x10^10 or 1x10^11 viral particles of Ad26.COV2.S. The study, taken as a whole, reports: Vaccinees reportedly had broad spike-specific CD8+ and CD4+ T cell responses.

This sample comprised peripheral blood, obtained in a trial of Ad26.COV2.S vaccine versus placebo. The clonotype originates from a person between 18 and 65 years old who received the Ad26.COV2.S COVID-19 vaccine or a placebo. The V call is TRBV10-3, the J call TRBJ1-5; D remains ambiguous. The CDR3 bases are TGTGCCATCAGTGAGTCGATTTCCAGCAATCAGCCCCAGCATTTT. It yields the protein CAISESISSNQPQHF.